The present T cell receptor beta chain was sequenced within a study of CD8 T cells in Susac syndrome. About 0.5 to 1 ug RNA was reverse transcribed with random hexamers. An immunoSEQ multiplex PCR generated amplified TCR beta CDR3 products spanning 54 Vbeta and 13 Jbeta. TCRdb passed the immunoSEQ multiplex PCR reads through MiXCR, listing each CDR3 protein once. The data show a few hundred thousand distinct CDR3 sequences, approximately 90% seen once. The authors carried out high-throughput sequencing of TCR beta. They applied it to CD8+ and CD4+ T cells obtained from blood. Treatment-naive patients with stable or active relapsing-remitting disease were the multiple sclerosis controls. Only a few counts were recorded for this clonotype. The specimen sequenced was CD8+ T cells from PBMCs. The TCR was taken from a human donor with multiple sclerosis.

CDR3 amino acids: CATGSGETGELFF. CDR3 DNA sequence: TGTGCCACCGGGAGCGGGGAGACCGGGGAGCTGTTTTTT. The V call is TRBV6-1, the J call TRBJ2-2; the match to TRBD2 covers 7 bases. The length of the CDR3 is 13 residues. With 10 bases clipped from V and 5 bases from J, the junction kept 7 bases outside the gene matches. From germline, CDR1 is MNHNS and CDR2 SASEGT.